Sequencing of this T cell receptor beta chain was carried out in a study of OX40 agonist ivuxolimab in advanced cancers. For the study at large: The eligibility criteria allowed prior anti-PD-1, anti-PD-L1 or anti-CTLA-4 therapy, and 30% to 40% had some.

Peripheral blood came from all dose cohorts at three timepoints. Regarding this clone: Antigen: not known.

The V and J ends lost 6 bases and 5 bases respectively, with 20 bases between them. The CDR3 sequence is 15 residues long. Per the germline V gene, CDR1 is SGHDT and CDR2 is YYEEEE. Measured with immunoSEQ multiplex PCR; TCRdb has only the in-frame clones, and not every one. Here the sample spans 75,000 to 90,000 clones, roughly 90% being singletons. Whole-study results and caveats: Certain nonresponders likewise exhibited a low normalized T-cell clonal expansion.

This sequence originates from an adult with an advanced solid tumor such as melanoma, head and neck, liver or kidney cancer. This specimen consisted of CD4+ or CD8+ T cells sorted from blood, obtained in a trial of the OX40 agonist ivuxolimab. The V gene is TRBV5-6, the J gene TRBJ1-2; D perhaps matches TRBD1 (6 bases). The CDR3 loop reads CASIPRGGFGYGYTF. Written as DNA, the CDR3 is TGTGCCAGCATCCCTAGGGGGGGGTTCGGATATGGCTACACCTTC.